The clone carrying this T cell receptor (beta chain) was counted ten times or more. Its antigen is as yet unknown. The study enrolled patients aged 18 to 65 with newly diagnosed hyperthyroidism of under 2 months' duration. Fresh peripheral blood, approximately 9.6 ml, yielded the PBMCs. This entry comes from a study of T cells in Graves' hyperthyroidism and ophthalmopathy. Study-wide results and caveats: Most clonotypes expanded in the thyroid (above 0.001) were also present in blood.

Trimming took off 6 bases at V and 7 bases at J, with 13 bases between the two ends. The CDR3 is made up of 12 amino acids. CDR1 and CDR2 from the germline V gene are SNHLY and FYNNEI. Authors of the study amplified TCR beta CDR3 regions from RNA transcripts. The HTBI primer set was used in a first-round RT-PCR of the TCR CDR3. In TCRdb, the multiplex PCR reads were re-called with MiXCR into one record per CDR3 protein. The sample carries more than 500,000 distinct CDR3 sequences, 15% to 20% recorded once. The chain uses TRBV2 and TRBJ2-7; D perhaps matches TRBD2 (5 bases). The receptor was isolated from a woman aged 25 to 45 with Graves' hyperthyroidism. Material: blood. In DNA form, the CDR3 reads TGTGCCAGCAGGTCTAGCTCGCGGGAGCAGTACTTC. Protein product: CASRSSSREQYF.